Listed below are T cell receptor beta chains from one sample, sequenced in a study of PD-1 blockade in classical Hodgkin lymphoma. The protocol was immunoSEQ multiplex PCR, while the TCRdb copy is restricted to in-frame clones and leaves out a portion. Seen here are approximately 35,000 clones, around 89% observed once, and the top ten hold about 0.22%. Material: CD4+ T cells from blood. The receptors were sampled from a human donor with classical Hodgkin lymphoma. The CDR3 runs from the conserved cysteine through the conserved F or W. Each record gives: CDR3 protein, J gene, V gene, D gene, CDR3 length. The D gene is left open where the match is weak.

CASSDGSGFNQPQHF | TRBJ1-5 | TRBV2 | - | 15
CASSLRQGNEKLFF | TRBJ1-4 | TRBV7-9 | - | 14
CSVARTSGTYEQYF | TRBJ2-7 | TRBV29-1 | TRBD2 | 14
CASSVAFGRRTEAFF | TRBJ1-1 | TRBV7-2 | - | 15
CASSKDEGRSRHF | TRBJ1-5 | TRBV21-1 | - | 13
CASSIVASVQETQYF | TRBJ2-5 | TRBV7-9 | - | 15
CASAQPSNYGYTF | TRBJ1-2 | TRBV2 | - | 13
CASSMTGGGETQYF | TRBJ2-5 | TRBV19 | TRBD2 | 14
CASSKRGTGYGYTF | TRBJ1-2 | TRBV19 | - | 14
CASSELGPMNTEAFF | TRBJ1-1 | TRBV25-1 | - | 15
CASSYQGRTEAFF | TRBJ1-1 | TRBV27 | - | 13
CASSIEGNQPQHF | TRBJ1-5 | TRBV19 | - | 13
CASSPGLRRGVHGYTF | TRBJ1-2 | TRBV5-1 | - | 16
CASSPDRGYGYTF | TRBJ1-2 | TRBV2 | TRBD1 | 13
CASSLPGDRQLYEQYF | TRBJ2-7 | TRBV14 | - | 16
CASSLDWDWGTDTQYF | TRBJ2-3 | TRBV5-1 | - | 16
CASSVWKGAMTNIQYF | TRBJ2-4 | TRBV9 | TRBD1 | 16
CASSSPGGLSPETQYF | TRBJ2-5 | TRBV11-3 | - | 16
CASSQGVVGFHTQYF | TRBJ2-3 | TRBV4-3 | - | 15
CASSTSWGGTDTQYF | TRBJ2-3 | TRBV5-1 | - | 15
CATSRDRGRGTSGSRNEQFF | TRBJ2-1 | TRBV15 | TRBD2 | 20
CASRGTGGNQPQHF | TRBJ1-5 | TRBV7-2 | TRBD1 | 14
CASSIGPSNYGYTF | TRBJ1-2 | TRBV19 | - | 14
CASSRTGSYEQYF | TRBJ2-7 | TRBV6-6 | TRBD1 | 13
CASSKDRASQPQHF | TRBJ1-5 | TRBV19 | TRBD1 | 14
CSAKDLLEAFF | TRBJ1-1 | TRBV20-1 | - | 11
CASSSPSGATGGEAFF | TRBJ1-1 | TRBV5-1 | - | 16
CASRRTGASYEQYF | TRBJ2-7 | TRBV5-6 | - | 14
CASSLSGGLDGYTF | TRBJ1-2 | TRBV7-2 | - | 14
CASSLSEGVQETQYF | TRBJ2-5 | TRBV7-9 | - | 15
CAISEGGTANYGYTF | TRBJ1-2 | TRBV10-3 | TRBD1 | 15
CASSQEFIQGQGEKLFF | TRBJ1-4 | TRBV4-1 | TRBD1 | 17
CSVEGLAKNIQYF | TRBJ2-4 | TRBV29-1 | - | 13
CASSDRDRQETQYF | TRBJ2-5 | TRBV2 | TRBD1 | 14
CASSQGGWQGPQPQHF | TRBJ1-5 | TRBV4-3 | - | 16
CASSYSFGETQYF | TRBJ2-5 | TRBV6-5 | - | 13
CASSEGTGNEKLFF | TRBJ1-4 | TRBV2 | - | 14
CASSPAMASYGYTF | TRBJ1-2 | TRBV19 | - | 14
CASSLDGGRKETQYF | TRBJ2-5 | TRBV11-2 | - | 15
CASSVGVANEQFF | TRBJ2-1 | TRBV9 | - | 13
CASSSGARQETQYF | TRBJ2-5 | TRBV7-2 | - | 14